Following are 14 T cell receptor beta chains from one sample sequenced in a study of T cell repertoires in ileal Crohn's disease. Sequencing used immunoSEQ multiplex PCR; TCRdb keeps in-frame clones, though not all of them. This table holds tens of thousands of clones, about 81% found once. The material sequenced was ileal tissue. These receptors all stem from an adult with Crohn's disease.

This clone was seen once. The rearrangement uses TRBV11-2 and TRBJ2-2, with 8 bases fitting TRBD1. V was clipped by 4 bases and J by 2 bases; unmatched bases: 6. Germline-derived CDR1 and CDR2 are SGHAT and FQNNGV. The CDR3 is 16 residues long. For the CDR3, the DNA is TGTGCCAGCAGCTCACTCGGACAGGGAAACACCGGGGAGCTGTTTTTT. Protein: CASSSLGQGNTGELFF. Complete variable domain (other parts from reference TRBV11-2 and TRBJ2-2): EAGVAQSPRYKIIEKRQSVAFWCNPISGHATLYWYQQILGQGPKLLIQFQNNGVVDDSQLPKDRFSAERLKGVDSTLKIQPAKLEDSAVYLCASSSLGQGNTGELFFGEGSRLTVL.

V and J are TRBV10-2 and TRBJ2-3; D is perhaps TRBD2 (7 bases). The V end lost 6 bases, the J end lost 5 bases, and 24 bases lay between the germline ends. The CDR3 spans 17 residues. Germline-derived CDR1 and CDR2 are WSHSY and SAAADI. The CDR3, as DNA: TGCGCCAGCAGCCGGACAAGGGGGGGTGAAATGGGAGATACGCAGTATTTT. Its translation: CASSRTRGGEMGDTQYF.

The V call is TRBV30, the J call TRBJ1-1; perhaps TRBD1 as D (5 bases). The germline V and J ends were trimmed by 2 bases and 2 bases, with 9 bases remaining between them. The CDR3 extends over 13 amino acids. Germline V gene data show CDR1 as GTSNPN and CDR2 as SVGIG (reference sequence). Here the CDR3 DNA reads TGTGCCTGGAGTAGGGGTTTCAACACTGAAGCTTTCTTT. Protein sequence: CAWSRGFNTEAFF.

This rearrangement joins TRBV7-2 to TRBJ2-3; 7 positions match TRBD2. The CDR3 is 16 residues long. Trimming cost V 1 base and J 0 bases; bases outside gene matches: 4. Germline loops: CDR1 SGHTA, CDR2 FQGNSA. CDR3 amino acids: CASSLEGTISTDTQYF. For the CDR3, the DNA is TGTGCCAGCAGCTTAGAGGGGACTATTAGCACAGATACGCAGTATTTT.

A single count supports this clone. The chain carries TRBV6-5 and TRBJ2-2; possible D gene TRBD2, 5 bases. The germline CDR1 and CDR2 sequences are MNHEY and SVGAGI. The V and J ends lost 7 bases and 4 bases respectively, with 16 bases between them. CDR3 size: 15 residues. Here the CDR3 reads CASKEDQTLTGELFF. The CDR3 coding sequence is TGTGCCAGCAAGGAGGATCAGACACTCACCGGGGAGCTGTTTTTT.

The chain uses TRBV23-1 and TRBJ2-7; a possible D gene is TRBD2 (5 bases). TRBV23-1 belongs to the ORF category, with a function that is uncertain. Trimming removed 11 bases at V and 4 bases at J, with 12 bases between. The CDR3 loop spans 11 amino acids. CDR3 nucleotides: TGCGCCGGCTCCGCGGGTTACGAGCAGTACTTC. It is translated as CAGSAGYEQYF.

V and J are TRBV11-2 and TRBJ2-7; TRBD1 aligns across 10 bases. The CDR3 is made up of 14 amino acids. Per the germline V gene, CDR1 is SGHAT and CDR2 is FQNNGV. The V gene end was trimmed by 5 bases and the J gene end by 2 bases; junction bases not matched to a gene: 3. CDR3 amino acids: CASSPGTGAYEQYF. CDR3 bases: TGTGCCAGCAGCCCCGGGACAGGGGCCTACGAGCAGTACTTC.

V usage is TRBV18 and J usage is TRBJ1-5, with D hard to call. The CDR3 covers 13 residues. V was cut by 3 bases and J by 5 bases, with 8 bases left in between. Germline lookup yields CDR1 KGHSH and CDR2 LQKENI. For the CDR3, the DNA is TGTGCCAGCTCACCGGCAGGTCATCAGCCCCAGCATTTT. This codes for CASSPAGHQPQHF.

The chain has TRBV5-4 and TRBJ2-2, with a tentative D call TRBD1 (5 bases). The CDR3 sequence is 13 residues long. Germline assignment: CDR1 SGHNT and CDR2 YYREEE (reference sequence). V was cut by 0 bases and J by 5 bases, with 5 bases left in between. Here the CDR3 reads CASSLGQTGELFF. CDR3 nucleotides: TGTGCCAGCAGCTTGGGACAGACCGGGGAGCTGTTTTTT.

The chain combines TRBV10-2 with TRBJ2-2; 9 nucleotides match TRBD1. The CDR3 sequence is 16 residues long. The ends lost 6 bases at V and 4 bases at J; junction bases unmatched: 9. Germline V lookup: CDR1 WSHSY, CDR2 SAAADI. The CDR3 DNA is TGCGCCAGCAGGCAACAGGGGGCTCTTTTCACCGGGGAGCTGTTTTTT. Encoded protein: CASRQQGALFTGELFF.

This clone was seen a handful of times. The chain is built from TRBV7-2 and TRBJ1-4; TRBD1 matches at 10 bases. The CDR3 is 14 residues long. Germline CDR1 and CDR2: SGHTA and FQGNSA. The junction had 2 bases not matched to a gene; V was cut back by 3 bases and J by 7 bases. CDR3 region: CASSFGTGAEKLFF. The CDR3 DNA is TGTGCCAGCAGCTTCGGGACAGGGGCTGAAAAACTGTTTTTT.

The V gene is TRBV6-5, the J gene TRBJ1-3; possible D gene TRBD1, 6 bases. Trimming stripped 6 bases from V and 2 bases from J, with 11 bases between. The CDR3 totals 14 residues. Germline V gene sequence: CDR1 MNHEY, CDR2 SVGAGI. The CDR3, as DNA: TGTGCCAGCAGACGGACAGCTACTGGAAACACCATATATTTT. This gives the protein CASRRTATGNTIYF.

The chain's CDR3 is CASSFPGERVDEQFF. In DNA, the CDR3 is TGTGCCAGCAGCTTCCCAGGGGAGAGGGTTGATGAGCAGTTCTTC. The chain employs TRBV13 and TRBJ2-1, with D tentatively TRBD1 (6 bases). The germline V and J ends were trimmed by 3 bases and 8 bases, with 17 bases remaining between them. CDR3 length: 15 residues. CDR1 is PRHDT, CDR2 FYEKMQ, per germline (reference sequence).

The CDR3 nucleotides are TGCGCCAGCAGCCGACAACAGGGGCAGGGGGAAAAACTGTTTTTT. This gives the protein CASSRQQGQGEKLFF. The chain employs TRBV4-1 and TRBJ1-4, with 7 bases aligning to TRBD1. The V gene's germline CDR1 is MGHRA and CDR2 YSYEKL. Trimming removed 4 bases from V and 8 bases from J; junction bases left unmatched: 10. This CDR3 has 15 residues.